This T cell receptor (beta chain) is from a study of regulatory T cells in long-lasting Graves disease. Overall study results and limits: Possibly, accuracy suffered from the small sample size. Rather than thyroid tissue, only peripheral blood underwent study.

This clonotype was observed a handful of times. Its antigen is still unknown. Trimming removed 8 bases at V and 0 bases at J, with 17 bases between. Germline values: CDR1 PRHDT, CDR2 FYEKMQ (reference sequence). CDR3 length: 17 amino acids. Time point given: newly diagnosed GD, antithyroid drugs for less than 3 months. Isolated PBMC RNA provided the starting material for the TCR library. From an endocrinology department in Xi'an, China, came the patients. Through Arm-PCR of CDR3 regions and iRepertoire HTBI primers, TCR beta libraries were built. TCRdb reprocessed the multiplex PCR reads via MiXCR and lists one record per CDR3 protein. Of roughly 420,000 distinct CDR3 sequences listed, 12% to 15% were seen once; the top ten hold over 15%. These data also featured in a second study, about T cells in Graves' hyperthyroidism and ophthalmopathy. This second report adds: In blood, most of the thyroid clonotypes expanded above 0.001 were also present.

The rearrangement joins TRBV13 to TRBJ2-6; D is possibly TRBD2 (5 bases). Here the sequenced sample was peripheral blood mononuclear cells (PBMCs), taken at new diagnosis, from a patient treated with antithyroid drugs. The clonotype comes from a woman aged 45-60 years with Graves disease. The CDR3, as DNA: TGTGCCAGCCTCCTTTGGGCTCTAGCCTCTGGGGCCAACGTCCTGACTTTC. Amino acid sequence: CASLLWALASGANVLTF.